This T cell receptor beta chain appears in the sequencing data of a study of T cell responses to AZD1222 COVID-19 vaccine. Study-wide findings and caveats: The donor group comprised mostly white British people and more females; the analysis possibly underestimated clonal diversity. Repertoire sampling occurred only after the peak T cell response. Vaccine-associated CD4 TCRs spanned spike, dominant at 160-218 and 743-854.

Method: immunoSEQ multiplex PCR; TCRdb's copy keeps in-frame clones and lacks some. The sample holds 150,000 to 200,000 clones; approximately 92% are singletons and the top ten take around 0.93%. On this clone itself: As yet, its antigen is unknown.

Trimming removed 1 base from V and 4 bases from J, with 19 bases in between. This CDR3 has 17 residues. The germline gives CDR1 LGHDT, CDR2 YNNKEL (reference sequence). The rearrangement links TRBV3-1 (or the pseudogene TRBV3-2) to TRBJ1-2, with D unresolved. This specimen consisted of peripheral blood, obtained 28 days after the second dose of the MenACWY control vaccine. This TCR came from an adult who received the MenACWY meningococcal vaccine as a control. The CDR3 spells CASSQVRPGFVGYGYTF. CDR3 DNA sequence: TGTGCCAGCAGCCAAGTCCGCCCGGGGTTTGTAGGCTATGGCTACACCTTC.